This is a list of T cell receptor beta chains from one sample in a study of blood T cell repertoires in COVID-19. Clones were read by immunoSEQ multiplex PCR, and TCRdb kept only the in-frame ones, dropping some. Among 45,000 to 50,000 clones listed, 88% were seen once. The sequencing input was peripheral blood. The receptor set was obtained from a man in his fifties or sixties with acute or convalescent COVID-19. Both conserved end residues are part of each CDR3. A D gene is named only where the DNA matches it firmly. Clone size is not always given. Where it is, it says once, few, many or a class for expanded clones.

cdr3_nt: TGTGCCACCAGTGATGGGGCCCGTCGGGGCTACACCTTC
cdr3_aa: CATSDGARRGYTF
j_call: TRBJ1-2
v_call: TRBV24-1
clone_size: few
d_call: NA

cdr3_nt: TGTGCCAGCAGCTTGGTGTCAGGGGTAAATGAAAAACTGTTTTTT
cdr3_aa: CASSLVSGVNEKLFF
j_call: TRBJ1-4
v_call: TRBV5-6
clone_size: once
d_call: NA

cdr3_nt: TGTGCCAGCAGCCAAGCCGGGCGGGAGTCACCCCTCCACTTT
cdr3_aa: CASSQAGRESPLHF
j_call: TRBJ1-6
v_call: TRBV3-1/TRBV3-2
clone_size: NA
d_call: NA

cdr3_nt: TGTGCCAGCAGTTTTATCTTTCAGCCCCAGCATTTT
cdr3_aa: CASSFIFQPQHF
j_call: TRBJ1-5
v_call: TRBV12-3/TRBV12-4
clone_size: NA
d_call: NA

cdr3_nt: TGTGCCAGCTCTCCTGGACTAGGAGAAAAACTGTTTTTT
cdr3_aa: CASSPGLGEKLFF
j_call: TRBJ1-4
v_call: TRBV18
clone_size: NA
d_call: NA

cdr3_nt: TGTGCCAGCAGTTACTCGGAGGGAGTCTACAATGAGCAGTTCTTC
cdr3_aa: CASSYSEGVYNEQFF
j_call: TRBJ2-1
v_call: TRBV6-5
clone_size: NA
d_call: NA

cdr3_nt: TGTGCCAGTAGTATCACGGGACAGCTCTCCTACAATGAGCAGTTCTTC
cdr3_aa: CASSITGQLSYNEQFF
j_call: TRBJ2-1
v_call: TRBV19
clone_size: NA
d_call: TRBD1

cdr3_nt: TGTGCCAGCAGCGCAAATTCGGGACTAGCGGGAGGTAGAAATGAGCAGTTCTTC
cdr3_aa: CASSANSGLAGGRNEQFF
j_call: TRBJ2-1
v_call: TRBV7-9
clone_size: NA
d_call: TRBD2

cdr3_nt: TGTGCCAGCAGCATAGCCAGGCAGAACACTGAAGCTTTCTTT
cdr3_aa: CASSIARQNTEAFF
j_call: TRBJ1-1
v_call: TRBV9
clone_size: NA
d_call: NA

cdr3_nt: TGTGCCAGCAGGGGACAGTTGAATTCACCCCTCCACTTT
cdr3_aa: CASRGQLNSPLHF
j_call: TRBJ1-6
v_call: TRBV5-6
clone_size: few
d_call: TRBD1

cdr3_nt: TGCGCCAGCAGCTTGGATCCCGGGACAGGGAGTTTCTATGGCTACACCTTC
cdr3_aa: CASSLDPGTGSFYGYTF
j_call: TRBJ1-2
v_call: TRBV5-1
clone_size: NA
d_call: TRBD1

cdr3_nt: TGTGCCAGCAGCCAAGATTCCCGGGGACTGTTTTTT
cdr3_aa: CASSQDSRGLFF
j_call: TRBJ1-4
v_call: TRBV3-1/TRBV3-2
clone_size: NA
d_call: NA

cdr3_nt: TGTGCCAGCAGCGTATTAGGGACAGGGGAAGAGACCCAGTACTTC
cdr3_aa: CASSVLGTGEETQYF
j_call: TRBJ2-5
v_call: TRBV9
clone_size: NA
d_call: TRBD1

cdr3_nt: TGTGCCAGCAGCTTGTACAGGGCTGATCAGCCCCAGCATTTT
cdr3_aa: CASSLYRADQPQHF
j_call: TRBJ1-5
v_call: TRBV5-8
clone_size: NA
d_call: NA

cdr3_nt: TGCAGTGCTAGTCAGACAGGGAATTTACCCCTCCACTTT
cdr3_aa: CSASQTGNLPLHF
j_call: TRBJ1-6
v_call: TRBV20-1
clone_size: NA
d_call: TRBD1

cdr3_nt: TGTGCCAGCAGCGTAGATGGCAGGGGAAATGAGCAGTTCTTC
cdr3_aa: CASSVDGRGNEQFF
j_call: TRBJ2-1
v_call: TRBV9
clone_size: NA
d_call: NA

cdr3_nt: TGTGCCACCAGCTCCGGGACAGGGAAAGCTTTCTTT
cdr3_aa: CATSSGTGKAFF
j_call: TRBJ1-1
v_call: TRBV24-1
clone_size: NA
d_call: TRBD1

cdr3_nt: TGCGCCAGCAGCTTGGTGACAGGGCTCAACGAGCAGTACTTC
cdr3_aa: CASSLVTGLNEQYF
j_call: TRBJ2-7
v_call: TRBV5-1
clone_size: once
d_call: TRBD1

cdr3_nt: TGCGCCAGCAGCTTGGAAACAGTGGAAAAACTGTTTTTT
cdr3_aa: CASSLETVEKLFF
j_call: TRBJ1-4
v_call: TRBV5-1
clone_size: few
d_call: NA

cdr3_nt: TGTGCCAGCAGCCCCGGGACAGGGCTCCAGCCCCAGCATTTT
cdr3_aa: CASSPGTGLQPQHF
j_call: TRBJ1-5
v_call: TRBV7-8
clone_size: NA
d_call: TRBD1

cdr3_nt: TGTGCCAGCAGCAACGCCCGGGGCGAGCAGTACTTC
cdr3_aa: CASSNARGEQYF
j_call: TRBJ2-7
v_call: TRBV9
clone_size: NA
d_call: NA

cdr3_nt: TGTGCCAGCAGCTACAGACAGGGACGTACTGAAGCTTTCTTT
cdr3_aa: CASSYRQGRTEAFF
j_call: TRBJ1-1
v_call: TRBV7-9
clone_size: NA
d_call: TRBD1

cdr3_nt: TGCAGTGCTGGGCGTAAAGATGGCTACACCTTC
cdr3_aa: CSAGRKDGYTF
j_call: TRBJ1-2
v_call: TRBV20-1
clone_size: NA
d_call: NA

cdr3_nt: TGTGCCAGCAGCCAAGAAGGGACAGTCCTCGGAAACACCATATATTTT
cdr3_aa: CASSQEGTVLGNTIYF
j_call: TRBJ1-3
v_call: TRBV3-1/TRBV3-2
clone_size: once
d_call: TRBD1

cdr3_nt: TGTGCCAGCAGCGACTCGAGATGGACAGACTCACCCCTCCACTTT
cdr3_aa: CASSDSRWTDSPLHF
j_call: TRBJ1-6
v_call: TRBV9
clone_size: NA
d_call: NA

cdr3_nt: TGTGCCAGCTCAATCGTAGGGGGCATCACTGAAGCTTTCTTT
cdr3_aa: CASSIVGGITEAFF
j_call: TRBJ1-1
v_call: TRBV18
clone_size: NA
d_call: TRBD1

cdr3_nt: TGTGCCAGCAGCGTATCGGCTAGCGGGGAGACAGATACGCAGTATTTT
cdr3_aa: CASSVSASGETDTQYF
j_call: TRBJ2-3
v_call: TRBV9
clone_size: NA
d_call: TRBD2

cdr3_nt: TGTGCCAGTAGTATTGGGGCAGATGAGACCCAGTACTTC
cdr3_aa: CASSIGADETQYF
j_call: TRBJ2-5
v_call: TRBV19
clone_size: NA
d_call: NA

cdr3_nt: TGCGCCAGCAGCCTGGGGAGGCTAGACACTGAAGCTTTCTTT
cdr3_aa: CASSLGRLDTEAFF
j_call: TRBJ1-1
v_call: TRBV5-1
clone_size: NA
d_call: NA

cdr3_nt: TGTGCCAGCAGCATAGCGGGCTCCTCCTACGAGCAGTACTTC
cdr3_aa: CASSIAGSSYEQYF
j_call: TRBJ2-7
v_call: TRBV7-9
clone_size: NA
d_call: TRBD2

cdr3_nt: TGTGCCAGCTCACCAAGTCCCGGGACAGGGAATAGGCCCACCGGGGAGCTGTTTTTT
cdr3_aa: CASSPSPGTGNRPTGELFF
j_call: TRBJ2-2
v_call: TRBV18
clone_size: NA
d_call: TRBD1

cdr3_nt: TGTGCCACCAGCACCGGACAGGGCTTGGGCTATGGCTACACCTTC
cdr3_aa: CATSTGQGLGYGYTF
j_call: TRBJ1-2
v_call: TRBV15
clone_size: NA
d_call: TRBD1

cdr3_nt: TGTGCCAGCAGGCAGTCGAGGGGGGGGATCACAGATACGCAGTATTTT
cdr3_aa: CASRQSRGGITDTQYF
j_call: TRBJ2-3
v_call: TRBV11-2
clone_size: NA
d_call: NA

cdr3_nt: TGCGCCAGCAGTGAAAGGACTAGCGGGGTATACGAGCAGTACTTC
cdr3_aa: CASSERTSGVYEQYF
j_call: TRBJ2-7
v_call: TRBV10-2
clone_size: few
d_call: TRBD2

cdr3_nt: TGTGCCAGCAGTTACTCGGGGGGAAATCAGCCCCAGCATTTT
cdr3_aa: CASSYSGGNQPQHF
j_call: TRBJ1-5
v_call: TRBV6-2/TRBV6-3
clone_size: NA
d_call: NA

cdr3_nt: TGCGCCAGCAGCTTACAGGGGAATGCGAACAATGAGCAGTTCTTC
cdr3_aa: CASSLQGNANNEQFF
j_call: TRBJ2-1
v_call: TRBV5-1
clone_size: few
d_call: TRBD1

cdr3_nt: TGCAGCGTATCCCGGGACAGAGATCAGCCCCAGCATTTT
cdr3_aa: CSVSRDRDQPQHF
j_call: TRBJ1-5
v_call: TRBV29-1
clone_size: few
d_call: TRBD1

cdr3_nt: TGTGCCAGCAACACTAACAGGGCTAACACTGAAGCTTTCTTT
cdr3_aa: CASNTNRANTEAFF
j_call: TRBJ1-1
v_call: TRBV25-1
clone_size: once
d_call: NA

cdr3_nt: TGTGCCAGCAGTTCCGGGACAGGGGGGACCGGGGAGCTGTTTTTT
cdr3_aa: CASSSGTGGTGELFF
j_call: TRBJ2-2
v_call: TRBV5-4
clone_size: NA
d_call: TRBD1

cdr3_nt: TGCGCCAGCAGTGAGCCCGGGACAGGGGATTCACCCCTCCACTTT
cdr3_aa: CASSEPGTGDSPLHF
j_call: TRBJ1-6
v_call: TRBV10-2
clone_size: NA
d_call: TRBD1

cdr3_nt: TGTGCCATCAAGCCGGGACAGGGGACCTACGAGCAGTACTTC
cdr3_aa: CAIKPGQGTYEQYF
j_call: TRBJ2-7
v_call: TRBV10-3
clone_size: few
d_call: TRBD1

cdr3_nt: TGTGCCAGTAGTTCGACAGGGTCTGGCGAGCAGTACTTC
cdr3_aa: CASSSTGSGEQYF
j_call: TRBJ2-7
v_call: TRBV19
clone_size: NA
d_call: TRBD1

cdr3_nt: TGTGCCAGCAGAACCGGGACAGGGGGTGAAAAACTGTTTTTT
cdr3_aa: CASRTGTGGEKLFF
j_call: TRBJ1-4
v_call: TRBV2
clone_size: NA
d_call: TRBD1

cdr3_nt: TGTGCCACCAGTGACAGCGGTCAGCCCCAGCATTTT
cdr3_aa: CATSDSGQPQHF
j_call: TRBJ1-5
v_call: TRBV24-1
clone_size: NA
d_call: NA

cdr3_nt: TGTGCCAGCAGCACTCAGACAGGGCGGAACACTGAAGCTTTCTTT
cdr3_aa: CASSTQTGRNTEAFF
j_call: TRBJ1-1
v_call: TRBV9
clone_size: NA
d_call: TRBD1

cdr3_nt: TGTGCCAGTAGTCCGAGCCGACTTACAGGCTACACCTTC
cdr3_aa: CASSPSRLTGYTF
j_call: TRBJ1-2
v_call: TRBV19
clone_size: NA
d_call: NA

cdr3_nt: TGTGCCAGCAATCCAGCGGGGAGCCAAGAGACCCAGTACTTC
cdr3_aa: CASNPAGSQETQYF
j_call: TRBJ2-5
v_call: TRBV28
clone_size: NA
d_call: TRBD2

cdr3_nt: TGTGCCAGCAGTGAATTCATGGGACAGGGATCAGATACGCAGTATTTT
cdr3_aa: CASSEFMGQGSDTQYF
j_call: TRBJ2-3
v_call: TRBV6-1
clone_size: NA
d_call: TRBD1

cdr3_nt: TGTGCCAGCAGCGAGGACAGGGCGGGCACAGATACGCAGTATTTT
cdr3_aa: CASSEDRAGTDTQYF
j_call: TRBJ2-3
v_call: TRBV5-4
clone_size: once
d_call: TRBD1

cdr3_nt: TGTGCCAGCAGTTACTCTGGGACTCCACTGGTGGCTTTCTTT
cdr3_aa: CASSYSGTPLVAFF
j_call: TRBJ1-1
v_call: TRBV6-5
clone_size: NA
d_call: NA

cdr3_nt: TGCGCCAGCAGCCAGTCAGGGTGGGACTATGGCTACACCTTC
cdr3_aa: CASSQSGWDYGYTF
j_call: TRBJ1-2
v_call: TRBV5-1
clone_size: NA
d_call: NA